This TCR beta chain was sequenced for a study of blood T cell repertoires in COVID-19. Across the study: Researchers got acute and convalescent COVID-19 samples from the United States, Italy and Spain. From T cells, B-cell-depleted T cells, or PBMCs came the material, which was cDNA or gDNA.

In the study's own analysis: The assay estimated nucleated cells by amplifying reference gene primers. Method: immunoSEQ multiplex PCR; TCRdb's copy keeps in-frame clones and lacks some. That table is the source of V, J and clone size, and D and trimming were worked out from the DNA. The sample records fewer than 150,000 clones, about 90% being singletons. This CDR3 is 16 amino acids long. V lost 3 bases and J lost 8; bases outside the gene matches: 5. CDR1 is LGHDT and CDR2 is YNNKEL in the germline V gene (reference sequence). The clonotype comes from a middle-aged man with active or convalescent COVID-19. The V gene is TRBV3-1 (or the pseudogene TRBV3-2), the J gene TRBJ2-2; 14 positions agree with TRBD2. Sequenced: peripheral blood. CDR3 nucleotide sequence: TGTGCCAGCAGCCAGGGGACTAGCGGGAGTTTGGGGGAGCTGTTTTTT. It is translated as CASSQGTSGSLGELFF.